This TCR beta chain was sequenced in a study of PD-1 blockade in classical Hodgkin lymphoma. Study-level results: Complete responders entered with baseline diversity on par with newly diagnosed patients, the results showed. A significant rise in TCR diversity was seen by C4D1 for CD4+ cells but not for CD8+ cells.

This sample's time point: cycle 4 day 1 (C4D1), after more than 5 weeks of nivolumab. Patients all relapsed after autologous stem cell transplantation, and there was variation in brentuximab vedotin exposure. Negative selection with magnetic separation was used to purify CD4+ T cells from thawed PBMCs. Repertoires were generated with immunoSEQ multiplex PCR, while TCRdb's copy carries only in-frame clones and drops some. The sample shows 30,000 to 40,000 clones, about 93% of them seen only once. This CDR3 is 14 amino acids long. Trimming took 4 bases from V and 4 from J, leaving 12 bases between them. Germline CDR1 and CDR2: LNHNV and YYDKDF (reference sequence). About this clone: Its matching antigen is unknown.

This specimen was CD4+ T cells from blood, taken before the fourth cycle of nivolumab. The rearrangement uses TRBV15 and TRBJ2-3; D is ambiguous. This TCR derives from a human donor with classical Hodgkin lymphoma. CDR3 amino acids: CATSIPDPSDTQYF. The CDR3, as DNA: TGTGCCACCAGCATCCCCGACCCATCAGATACGCAGTATTTT.